This T cell receptor beta chain is from a study of blood T cell repertoires in COVID-19. Study context: PBMCs, B-cell-depleted T cells, or T cells provided the cDNA or gDNA that made up the material.

Authors' processing steps: Nucleated cell counts were estimated from reference gene primer amplification. Clones were read by immunoSEQ multiplex PCR, and TCRdb kept only the in-frame ones, dropping some. The V and J calls and the clone size are those of that table, but D and trimming were determined from the DNA. Counted here are about 130,000 clones, 80% occurring once; the ten biggest clones make up roughly 1.8%. Trimming pared 8 bases from V and 3 bases from J, leaving 20 bases between. CDR3 length: 15 amino acids. CDR1 is GTSNPN, CDR2 SVGIG, per germline (reference sequence). The J gene is TRBJ2-1, the V gene TRBV30; maybe TRBD2 (5 bases). The sequence was obtained from a man between 65 and 85 years old with acute or convalescent COVID-19. The sequenced material came from peripheral blood. The CDR3 is CAQGPRGLRYNEQFF. CDR3 in DNA: TGTGCCCAAGGCCCGCGCGGGCTACGCTACAATGAGCAGTTCTTC.